The 10 T cell receptor beta chains below were found in one sample sequenced in a study of T cell changes during pregnancy in multiple sclerosis. This table comes from immunoSEQ multiplex PCR, and its TCRdb copy is limited to in-frame clones, with some not included. The sample carries more than 85,000 clones, approximately 94% recorded once. The sample consisted of peripheral blood, taken in the second trimester of pregnancy. The source is a female donor with multiple sclerosis, enrolled in a pregnancy study.

The gene calls are TRBV5-1 and TRBJ2-1; 8 bases match TRBD2. V shed 0 bases, J shed 8 bases, and the junction held 7 bases outside the gene matches. The CDR3 contains 15 residues. Per germline, CDR1 SGHRS and CDR2 YFSETQ. The CDR3 loop reads CASSLERGGHHEQFF. The CDR3 coding sequence is TGCGCCAGCAGCTTGGAACGGGGGGGCCACCATGAGCAGTTCTTC.

The V gene is TRBV7-6, the J gene TRBJ2-5, with D possibly TRBD1 on 6 matching bases. Trimming shortened V by 5 bases and J by 2 bases, and 9 bases separated the two germline ends. Germline V gives CDR1 SGHVS, CDR2 FNYEAQ. The CDR3 sequence is 13 residues long. CDR3 coding DNA: TGTGCCAGCAGCCGAGGACAGCAAGAGACCCAGTACTTC. It yields the protein CASSRGQQETQYF.

The CDR3 spells CASSWDSGTGADTQYF. The DNA of the CDR3 is TGTGCCAGCAGCTGGGATAGCGGGACGGGGGCAGATACGCAGTATTTT. This rearrangement joins TRBV7-2 to TRBJ2-3; TRBD2 matches 8 bases. With 4 bases clipped from V and 4 bases from J, the junction kept 10 bases outside the gene matches. CDR3 length: 16 residues. Germline V lookup: CDR1 SGHTA, CDR2 FQGNSA.

The chain carries TRBV11-2 and TRBJ2-2; D uncertain. Germline V gene sequence: CDR1 SGHAT, CDR2 FQNNGV. The CDR3 loop spans 15 amino acids. V shed 4 bases and J shed 1 base, with 10 bases lying between them. The CDR3 DNA is TGTGCCAGCAGCTCCTTACAGAAGAACACCGGGGAGCTGTTTTTT. Translating it yields CASSSLQKNTGELFF.

This chain connects TRBV19 to TRBJ2-7, with D tentatively TRBD1 (6 bases). The CDR3 totals 15 residues. Germline CDR1 and CDR2: LNHDA and SQIVND (reference sequence). The ends were cut back, 3 bases at V and 3 bases at J, with 15 bases in the middle. The CDR3 DNA follows: TGTGCCAGTAGTATCAGGGGCAGGGTGGACTACGAGCAGTACTTC. It is translated as CASSIRGRVDYEQYF.

This sequence joins TRBV5-1 and TRBJ2-5; 9 nucleotides match TRBD2. The ends lost 2 bases at V and 5 bases at J; junction bases unmatched: 1. The germline V gene encodes CDR1 SGHRS and CDR2 YFSETQ. The CDR3 totals 13 residues. CDR3 in DNA: TGCGCCAGCAGCTTTAGCGGGAGTGAGACCCAGTACTTC. Its translation is CASSFSGSETQYF.

This chain links TRBV9 with TRBJ2-3; D perhaps matches TRBD2 (6 bases). The CDR3 is 15 amino acids. CDR1 and CDR2 (germline): SGDLS, YYNGEE. Trimming left V 2 bases short and J 0 bases short, with 10 bases between. CDR3 sequence (DNA): TGTGCCAGCAGCGTTACCGGGACTAGCACAGATACGCAGTATTTT. The encoded protein is CASSVTGTSTDTQYF.

The V and J genes are TRBV25-1 and TRBJ2-7; the match to TRBD2 covers 9 bases. This CDR3 contains 14 residues. Germline loops: CDR1 MGHDK, CDR2 SYGVNS. J gave up 3 bases and V 4 bases, and 4 bases lay outside the gene matches. The CDR3 sequence: CASSGTSAYYEQYF. Here the CDR3 DNA reads TGTGCCAGCAGTGGGACTAGCGCATACTACGAGCAGTACTTC.

This rearrangement joins TRBV30 to TRBJ1-1; 7 positions match TRBD1. Trimming removed 3 bases from V and 6 bases from J; junction bases left unmatched: 7. Germline V CDR1 and CDR2: GTSNPN, SVGIG (reference sequence). The CDR3 contains 13 residues. The CDR3 DNA reads as TGTGCCTGGAGCCTGGGACAGTTCTCTGAAGCTTTCTTT. Its translation is CAWSLGQFSEAFF.

The chain uses TRBV27 and TRBJ1-2; D is undetermined. CDR3 size: 13 residues. Deletions cut 7 bases from V and 4 bases from J, with 13 bases between. CDR1 and CDR2 from the germline V gene are MNHEY and SMNVEV (reference sequence). The CDR3 region is CASTNNWSYGYTF. The CDR3 DNA reads TGTGCCAGCACAAATAACTGGAGCTATGGCTACACCTTC.